These 4 T cell receptor beta chains were all obtained from the same sample, sequenced in a study of cytomegalovirus exposure and HLA in healthy donors. The PCR was carried out with 60 Vbeta primers and 13 Jbeta primers. Produced via immunoSEQ multiplex PCR; TCRdb's table is partial and in-frame only. The sample shows 82,000 or so clones, 9.5% to 13% of them seen only once. The source material was PBMCs. The receptors were sampled from a man aged 55 to 70 in good health and CMV-seropositive.

The chain has TRBV18 and TRBJ2-5; 7 nucleotides agree with TRBD2. V dropped 3 bases and J dropped 5; count of bases not matched to a gene: 0. Germline CDR1 is KGHSH and CDR2 is LQKENI. This CDR3 is 12 amino acids long. The CDR3 DNA sequence: TGTGCCAGCTCACCCGGGGGGGAGACCCAGTACTTC. The encoded protein is CASSPGGETQYF.

This clone was counted between two and nine times. This chain connects TRBV6-1 to TRBJ2-4; 7 bases line up with TRBD1. In germline, CDR1 is MNHNS, CDR2 SASEGT. This CDR3 is built from 14 residues. V gave up 10 bases and J gave up 6 bases; unmatched junction bases: 12. CDR3 DNA: TGTGCCACCCAAGGTCGGGACAGAGGAAACATTCAGTACTTC. Residues: CATQGRDRGNIQYF.

A word on this clone: The same CDR3 can be traced to other DNA sequences in this sample. The J gene is TRBJ1-1, the V gene TRBV19; TRBD1 aligns across 7 bases. The CDR3 contains 14 residues. Germline V gene sequence: CDR1 LNHDA, CDR2 SQIVND (reference sequence). V trimming: 4 bases; J trimming: 0 bases; junction bases outside the gene matches: 2. Here the CDR3 reads CASSTGQLNTEAFF. CDR3 coding DNA: TGTGCCAGTAGTACGGGACAGTTGAACACTGAAGCTTTCTTT.

CDR3 in DNA: TGTGCCAGCAGCTCCAGGACAGAGCACTACGAGCAGTACTTC. It is translated as CASSSRTEHYEQYF. The chain couples TRBV13 to TRBJ2-7; tentative D call: TRBD1 (6 bases). Trimming removed 4 bases from V and 3 bases from J, with 13 bases in between. CDR3 size: 14 residues. From germline, CDR1 is PRHDT and CDR2 FYEKMQ (reference sequence).